This T cell receptor (beta chain) derives from a study of OX40 agonist ivuxolimab in advanced cancers. Study in general: Patients assigned to dose escalation were diagnosed with hepatocellular carcinoma, melanoma, renal cell or head and neck cancer.

Measured with immunoSEQ multiplex PCR; TCRdb has only the in-frame clones, and not every one. The table shows around 37,000 clones, with over 80% occurring only once. Germline V gives CDR1 MGHDK, CDR2 SYGVNS. V dropped 1 base and J dropped 2; count of bases not matched to a gene: 1. The CDR3 is made up of 14 amino acids. The specimen comprised CD4+ or CD8+ T cells sorted from blood, sampled in a trial of the OX40 agonist ivuxolimab. This chain joins TRBV25-1 and TRBJ1-2, with 7 bases identical to TRBD1. The receptor comes from an adult with an advanced solid tumor such as melanoma, head and neck, liver or kidney cancer. Here the CDR3 DNA reads TGTGCCAGCAGTGAATGGGACAGAAACTATGGCTACACCTTC. Protein sequence: CASSEWDRNYGYTF.